This is a list of T cell receptor beta chains from one sample in a study of OX40 agonist ivuxolimab in advanced cancers. Method: immunoSEQ multiplex PCR; TCRdb's copy keeps in-frame clones and lacks some. Here the sample spans tens of thousands of clones, roughly 88% being singletons. Sequences were derived from CD4+ or CD8+ T cells sorted from blood, sampled in a trial of the OX40 agonist ivuxolimab. The receptors here all came from an adult with an advanced solid tumor such as melanoma, head and neck, liver or kidney cancer. Both conserved end residues are part of each CDR3. A D gene is named only where the DNA matches it firmly. Clone size is stated in some rows and not others, as once, few, many or a class when expanded.

J: TRBJ1-1; V: TRBV11-1; D: TRBD1; size: few; DNA: TGTGCCAGCAGCATAGGGACAGTGGAAATGAACACTGAAGCTTTCTTT; CDR3: CASSIGTVEMNTEAFF
J: TRBJ1-5; V: TRBV5-1; D: NA; size: once; DNA: TGCGCCAGCAATTACTCAACAGAACAGCCCCAGCATTTT; CDR3: CASNYSTEQPQHF
J: TRBJ2-2; V: TRBV9; D: NA; size: NA; DNA: TGTGCCAGCACCCCCTCATCGGTGCGGACCGGGGAGCTGTTTTTT; CDR3: CASTPSSVRTGELFF
J: TRBJ1-3; V: TRBV7-9; D: NA; size: NA; DNA: TGTGCCAGCAGCTTGAGAAACACCATATATTTT; CDR3: CASSLRNTIYF
J: TRBJ1-3; V: TRBV6-5; D: TRBD1; size: NA; DNA: TGTGCCAGCAGTTACTCATCGACAGGGTCAGGAAACACCATATATTTT; CDR3: CASSYSSTGSGNTIYF
J: TRBJ1-1; V: TRBV7-2; D: TRBD1; size: NA; DNA: TGTGCCAGCAGCTTAGATTTCAGACAGGGGGTAGTAGGTACTGAAGCTTTCTTT; CDR3: CASSLDFRQGVVGTEAFF
J: TRBJ1-4; V: TRBV2; D: NA; size: NA; DNA: TGTGCCAGTAGACAGTTTTTTAATGAAAAACTGTTTTTT; CDR3: CASRQFFNEKLFF
J: TRBJ2-2; V: TRBV6-5; D: NA; size: NA; DNA: TGTGCCAGCAGTGCGGCCCGAGGAGGGGAGCTGTTTTTT; CDR3: CASSAARGGELFF
J: TRBJ1-4; V: TRBV5-1; D: NA; size: NA; DNA: TGCGCCAGCAGCTTTAGGGCGGACTCCGCAACTAATGAAAAACTGTTTTTT; CDR3: CASSFRADSATNEKLFF
J: TRBJ1-5; V: TRBV19; D: NA; size: NA; DNA: TGTGCCAGTAGTATTTTGGCAAATCAGCCCCAGCATTTT; CDR3: CASSILANQPQHF
J: TRBJ1-5; V: TRBV19; D: NA; size: NA; DNA: TGTGCCAGCGCCAGCGGGAGTAGCAATCAGCCCCAGCATTTT; CDR3: CASASGSSNQPQHF
J: TRBJ1-4; V: TRBV21-1; D: NA; size: NA; DNA: TGTGCCAGCAGCAAATCGACAGAGCGCAATGAAAAACTGTTTTTT; CDR3: CASSKSTERNEKLFF
J: TRBJ2-3; V: TRBV11-3; D: NA; size: NA; DNA: TGTGCCAGCAGCCCCACTACTAGCACAGATACGCAGTATTTT; CDR3: CASSPTTSTDTQYF
J: TRBJ1-4; V: TRBV6-6; D: TRBD1; size: NA; DNA: TGTGCCAGCAGTTACGGGACAGGGGAAAAACTGTTTTTT; CDR3: CASSYGTGEKLFF
J: TRBJ2-2; V: TRBV14; D: NA; size: NA; DNA: TGTGCCAGCAGCCCCCCTCCAAGGGCCGGGGAGCTGTTTTTT; CDR3: CASSPPPRAGELFF
J: TRBJ1-6; V: TRBV9; D: TRBD1; size: NA; DNA: TGTGCCAGCAGCGCGGGACAGGGTAAAAATTCACCCCTCCACTTT; CDR3: CASSAGQGKNSPLHF
J: TRBJ2-3; V: TRBV7-2; D: TRBD2; size: NA; DNA: TGTGCCAGCAGCTTATGGCTAGCGGGGGCCCCGAGGGGCACAGATACGCAGTATTTT; CDR3: CASSLWLAGAPRGTDTQYF
J: TRBJ2-4; V: TRBV4-3; D: NA; size: NA; DNA: TGCGCCAGCAGCCAAGCCCTCCGTGGGACGGGAAACATTCAGTACTTC; CDR3: CASSQALRGTGNIQYF
J: TRBJ2-1; V: TRBV5-8; D: NA; size: NA; DNA: TGTGCCAGCAGCTTTTTTCGGGCCTCCTACAATGAGCAGTTCTTC; CDR3: CASSFFRASYNEQFF
J: TRBJ1-5; V: TRBV15; D: NA; size: NA; DNA: TGTGCCACCAGCAGGGGGGGGGAGAGTTATCAGCCCCAGCATTTT; CDR3: CATSRGGESYQPQHF
J: TRBJ2-7; V: TRBV9; D: TRBD2; size: few; DNA: TGTGCCAGCAGCGTAGCGGGGACTAGCGGGGTCTACGAGCAGTACTTC; CDR3: CASSVAGTSGVYEQYF
J: TRBJ2-5; V: TRBV5-4; D: NA; size: once; DNA: TGTGCCAGCAGCTTGGATTTGGCAGGGGAGACCCAGTACTTC; CDR3: CASSLDLAGETQYF
J: TRBJ1-1; V: TRBV12-5; D: NA; size: NA; DNA: TGTGCTAGTGGTTTGTTCCGACCGGGCCTTCGGGCGATGAACACTGAAGCTTTCTTT; CDR3: CASGLFRPGLRAMNTEAFF
J: TRBJ2-4; V: TRBV11-2; D: NA; size: NA; DNA: TGTGCCAGCAGCCTCAGGGACACCAGACTAGCCAAAAACATTCAGTACTTC; CDR3: CASSLRDTRLAKNIQYF
J: TRBJ2-3; V: TRBV29-1; D: TRBD2; size: NA; DNA: TGCAGCGTTGCTCGATCCTCCGGGACTAGCCCCGCAGATACGCAGTATTTT; CDR3: CSVARSSGTSPADTQYF
J: TRBJ2-1; V: TRBV5-1; D: NA; size: NA; DNA: TGCGCCAGCAGCCCCGACAGTGGCCGCTACAATGAGCAGTTCTTC; CDR3: CASSPDSGRYNEQFF
J: TRBJ2-3; V: TRBV7-2; D: TRBD2; size: NA; DNA: TGTGCCAGCAGCTTAGGGCTAGCGGGGAGAGATACGCAGTATTTT; CDR3: CASSLGLAGRDTQYF
J: TRBJ2-5; V: TRBV21-1; D: NA; size: NA; DNA: TGTGCCAGGCGACGTCGGGCAAGTGGTATGGAGACCCAGTACTTC; CDR3: CARRRRASGMETQYF
J: TRBJ1-2; V: TRBV20-1; D: NA; size: few; DNA: TGCAGTGCTACAGCTGACTATGGCTACACCTTC; CDR3: CSATADYGYTF
J: TRBJ1-1; V: TRBV6-1; D: TRBD1; size: few; DNA: TGTGCCAGCATTAGTTCGGGACAGGGGAAATATGAAGCTTTCTTT; CDR3: CASISSGQGKYEAFF
J: TRBJ2-6; V: TRBV7-9; D: TRBD1; size: NA; DNA: TGTGCCAGCAGCCGAACAGGGGCTGGGGCCAACGTCCTGACTTTC; CDR3: CASSRTGAGANVLTF
J: TRBJ2-3; V: TRBV7-2; D: NA; size: NA; DNA: TGTGCCAGCACAGGGGGGCGGGGAGATACGCAGTATTTT; CDR3: CASTGGRGDTQYF
J: TRBJ2-7; V: TRBV10-3; D: TRBD2; size: NA; DNA: TGTGCCATCAAGACTAGCGGTAGCTCCTACGAGCAGTACTTC; CDR3: CAIKTSGSSYEQYF
J: TRBJ1-3; V: TRBV27; D: TRBD1; size: NA; DNA: TGTGCCAGCAGTTTATCGATAGGGGGCAGAAACACCATATATTTT; CDR3: CASSLSIGGRNTIYF
J: TRBJ2-2; V: TRBV5-1; D: NA; size: once; DNA: TGCGCCAGCAGCTCGGCGGGGGCTGACACCGGGGAGCTGTTTTTT; CDR3: CASSSAGADTGELFF
J: TRBJ2-5; V: TRBV9; D: NA; size: NA; DNA: TGTGCCAGCAGCGTAGCGGCGGTGCCAGGGGAGACCCAGTACTTC; CDR3: CASSVAAVPGETQYF
J: TRBJ1-1; V: TRBV10-2; D: NA; size: NA; DNA: TGCGCCAGCCAGGGGACATGGCAAAACACTGAAGCTTTCTTT; CDR3: CASQGTWQNTEAFF
J: TRBJ1-2; V: TRBV19; D: TRBD1; size: NA; DNA: TGTGCCAGTAGTATTGGGAGACAGGGGACTTATGGCTACACCTTC; CDR3: CASSIGRQGTYGYTF
J: TRBJ2-7; V: TRBV5-1; D: TRBD1; size: NA; DNA: TGCGCCAGCAGCTCCAACGCAGACAGGGGATTATCCTACGAGCAGTACTTC; CDR3: CASSSNADRGLSYEQYF
J: TRBJ1-1; V: TRBV19; D: NA; size: once; DNA: TGTGCCAGTAGTATAGATCAGGGGAGTCCCGAAGCTTTCTTT; CDR3: CASSIDQGSPEAFF
J: TRBJ2-5; V: TRBV19; D: NA; size: NA; DNA: TGTGCCAGTAAGGGCGAGACCCAGTACTTC; CDR3: CASKGETQYF
J: TRBJ2-3; V: TRBV14; D: TRBD1; size: NA; DNA: TGTGCCAGCAGCCAAAGGGACAGGGGGACCTACACAGATACGCAGTATTTT; CDR3: CASSQRDRGTYTDTQYF
J: TRBJ2-6; V: TRBV7-8; D: NA; size: NA; DNA: TGTGCCAGCAGCCTCCCTAGCTCTGGGGCCAACGTCCTGACTTTC; CDR3: CASSLPSSGANVLTF
J: TRBJ1-2; V: TRBV6-5; D: TRBD1; size: NA; DNA: TGTGCCAGCAGTTACTCGCCCGGGACAGGGCACTATGACTACACCTTC; CDR3: CASSYSPGTGHYDYTF
J: TRBJ1-4; V: TRBV25-1; D: TRBD1; size: few; DNA: TGTGCCAGCAGTGGAGACAGGGGGGTTAATGAAAAACTGTTTTTT; CDR3: CASSGDRGVNEKLFF
J: TRBJ1-4; V: TRBV7-8; D: NA; size: NA; DNA: TGTGCCAGCAGCCCCAGTGCAACTAATGAAAAACTGTTTTTT; CDR3: CASSPSATNEKLFF
J: TRBJ2-2; V: TRBV11-3; D: NA; size: NA; DNA: TGTGCCAGCAGCGAGCCTCGGGGGCAGGACGGGGAGCTGTTTTTT; CDR3: CASSEPRGQDGELFF
J: TRBJ2-3; V: TRBV4-3; D: TRBD2; size: few; DNA: TGCGCCAGCAGCCAGGCACTAGCGGGGGGAACGAATACGCAGTATTTT; CDR3: CASSQALAGGTNTQYF
J: TRBJ1-2; V: TRBV7-2; D: TRBD1; size: NA; DNA: TGTGCCAGCAGCCAAGGACAGGGAGGTGGCTACACCTTC; CDR3: CASSQGQGGGYTF
J: TRBJ1-3; V: TRBV6-4; D: TRBD1; size: few; DNA: TGTGCCAGCAGCCTACCCCGGGACAGGGAGGACTCTGGAAACACCATATATTTT; CDR3: CASSLPRDREDSGNTIYF
J: TRBJ2-1; V: TRBV15; D: NA; size: few; DNA: TGTGCCACCAGCAGAGCGGGGGAAGGGGACAATGAGCAGTTCTTC; CDR3: CATSRAGEGDNEQFF
J: TRBJ1-5; V: TRBV5-6; D: NA; size: once; DNA: TGTGCCAGCAGCTTCGGGCACCGCAATCAGCCCCAGCATTTT; CDR3: CASSFGHRNQPQHF
J: TRBJ1-6; V: TRBV4-3; D: NA; size: few; DNA: TGCGCCAGCAGCCAAGCTTCAACGGGTTTGTTCGGGAATTCACCCCTCCACTTT; CDR3: CASSQASTGLFGNSPLHF
J: TRBJ1-2; V: TRBV5-1; D: TRBD1; size: NA; DNA: TGCGCCAGCAGCTTGGTCGGGACAGGGAATTTCGGCTACACCTTC; CDR3: CASSLVGTGNFGYTF
J: TRBJ2-2; V: TRBV5-1; D: TRBD1; size: NA; DNA: TGCGCCAGCAGCCGCACAGGGGTCAACACCGGGGAGCTGTTTTTT; CDR3: CASSRTGVNTGELFF
J: TRBJ1-1; V: TRBV5-4; D: NA; size: NA; DNA: TGTGCCAGCAGCTCAGCGAGGGGAGGGAACACTGAAGCTTTCTTT; CDR3: CASSSARGGNTEAFF
J: TRBJ2-2; V: TRBV9; D: NA; size: NA; DNA: TGTGCCAGCAGCGTAGCTGAACGAAGCACCGGGGAGCTGTTTTTT; CDR3: CASSVAERSTGELFF
J: TRBJ1-2; V: TRBV6-5; D: TRBD1; size: NA; DNA: TGTGCCAGCAGCCGGACAGGGATCTATGGCTACACCTTC; CDR3: CASSRTGIYGYTF
J: TRBJ2-3; V: TRBV9; D: TRBD2; size: NA; DNA: TGTGCCAGCAGCGAGGGGACTAGCGGGGGGACGCGCACAGATACGCAGTATTTT; CDR3: CASSEGTSGGTRTDTQYF